One sample yielded the 19 T cell receptor beta chains listed below, sequenced in a study of blood T cell repertoires in COVID-19. TCRdb's copy holds only in-frame clones and misses some; the assay was immunoSEQ multiplex PCR. The sample contains about 320,000 clones, 90% to 95% of which appear only once. What was sequenced was PBMCs or T cells enriched from blood (not recorded which). The source of these receptors is a woman under 40 who had been exposed to COVID-19.

The gene calls are TRBV6-5 and TRBJ2-7; D is undetermined. Germline CDR1 MNHEY, CDR2 SVGAGI. The CDR3 extends over 15 amino acids. Trimming cost V 0 bases and J 2 bases, with 11 bases left between them. The CDR3 spells CASSYSISGAYEQYF. The CDR3 DNA sequence: TGTGCCAGCAGTTACTCGATATCAGGCGCCTACGAGCAGTACTTC.

The J gene is TRBJ1-2, the V gene TRBV7-8; TRBD1 matches 7 bases. CDR3 length: 17 amino acids. Germline V lookup: CDR1 SGHVS, CDR2 FQNEAQ. The trim removed 5 bases at V and 4 bases at J, leaving 16 bases unmatched. The CDR3 bases are TGTGCCAGCAGCCCCCGCAGGGGGAACGGTCTCACCTATGGCTACACCTTC. Amino acids: CASSPRRGNGLTYGYTF.

The chain links TRBV7-9 to TRBJ2-7; 9 bases align to TRBD1. V dropped 6 bases and J dropped 4; count of bases not matched to a gene: 10. The CDR3 consists of 15 residues. Germline CDR1 SEHNR, CDR2 FQNEAQ (reference sequence). The CDR3 sequence is CASSLKQGAPYEQYF. DNA of the CDR3: TGTGCCAGCAGTTTAAAACAGGGGGCGCCTTACGAGCAGTACTTC.

This chain joins TRBV9 and TRBJ2-3, with a tentative D call TRBD2 (5 bases). The CDR3 is 16 amino acids. Trimming took off 0 bases at V and 0 bases at J, with 11 bases between the two ends. Per germline, CDR1 SGDLS and CDR2 YYNGEE. CDR3 sequence reads: CASSVGSGESTDTQYF. The DNA for the CDR3 is TGTGCCAGCAGCGTAGGTTCCGGGGAGAGCACAGATACGCAGTATTTT.

The genes are TRBV10-3 and TRBJ1-2; 7 bases match TRBD1. Per the germline V gene, CDR1 is ENHRY and CDR2 is SYGVKD. Unmatched junction bases numbered 7, after V lost 2 bases and J lost 4 bases. This CDR3 region has 15 residues. The CDR3 loop reads CAISEGLGGAYGYTF. The CDR3 DNA follows: TGTGCCATCAGTGAGGGGCTAGGGGGCGCCTATGGCTACACCTTC.

The chain is built from TRBV5-1 and TRBJ1-1; D unresolved. V dropped 0 bases and J dropped 1 base, with 4 bases sitting between them. In germline, CDR1 is SGHRS, CDR2 YFSETQ. The CDR3 spans 13 residues. CDR3 loop: CASSLGANTEAFF. The CDR3 DNA reads TGCGCCAGCAGCTTGGGAGCGAACACTGAAGCTTTCTTT.

In DNA form, the CDR3 reads TGTGCCATCACAGGGGGCCTTAGCACAGATACGCAGTATTTT. The encoded protein is CAITGGLSTDTQYF. The rearrangement uses TRBV2 and TRBJ2-3, with 9 bases fitting TRBD1. Germline V CDR1 and CDR2: SNHLY, FYNNEI. V lost 10 bases and J lost 0; bases outside the gene matches: 5. The CDR3 has 14 amino acids.

The CDR3: CASSQSGGSDIQYF. CDR3 DNA sequence: TGTGCCAGCAGTCAATCAGGGGGCTCAGACATTCAGTACTTC. The rearrangement links TRBV28 to TRBJ2-4, with 8 bases identical to TRBD1. Trimming removed 5 bases from V and 8 bases from J; junction bases left unmatched: 8. Germline lookup yields CDR1 MDHEN and CDR2 SYDVKM. This CDR3 contains 14 residues.

The chain combines TRBV27 with TRBJ2-3, with a tentative D call TRBD1 (5 bases). The germline V and J ends were trimmed by 6 bases and 2 bases, with 12 bases remaining between them. The length of the CDR3 is 14 residues. Germline V CDR1 and CDR2: MNHEY, SMNVEV (reference sequence). The CDR3 nucleotides read TGTGCCAGCAGCTCTAGGGGCCTCACAGATACGCAGTATTTT. Protein: CASSSRGLTDTQYF.

The chain has TRBV19 and TRBJ1-2; perhaps TRBD1 as D (6 bases). V was trimmed by 8 bases and J by 8 bases, leaving 27 bases between them. CDR1 is LNHDA, CDR2 SQIVND, per germline (reference sequence). The CDR3 has 16 residues. CDR3 loop: CASHRDNRQKIGGYTF. DNA for the CDR3: TGTGCCAGTCACCGGGACAACCGTCAGAAAATTGGGGGCTACACCTTC.

The chain uses TRBV27 and TRBJ1-1, with 7 nucleotides matching TRBD1. Trimming took 5 bases from V and 6 from J; bases not matched to a gene: 12. The CDR3 has 15 residues. The germline V gene encodes CDR1 MNHEY and CDR2 SMNVEV (reference sequence). The CDR3 reads CASSREATGLAEAFF. CDR3 sequence (DNA): TGTGCCAGCAGTCGAGAGGCGACAGGGCTTGCTGAAGCTTTCTTT.

This clone occurred a few times. The gene calls are TRBV7-2 and TRBJ1-5; D not resolved. The CDR3 length is 16 residues. Looked up from germline, CDR1 is SGHTA and CDR2 is FQGNSA. V was trimmed by 4 bases and J by 0 bases, leaving 13 bases between them. The CDR3 is CASSSTRQLSNQPQHF. The DNA for the CDR3 is TGTGCCAGCAGCTCGACCCGACAACTTAGCAATCAGCCCCAGCATTTT.

The chain recombines TRBV5-1 with TRBJ1-6; possibly TRBD1 for D (5 bases). The CDR3 covers 15 residues. From germline, CDR1 is SGHRS and CDR2 YFSETQ. Trimming removed 3 bases at V and 8 bases at J, with 15 bases between. CDR3 residues: CASSWIQGTDSPLHF. DNA of the CDR3: TGCGCCAGCAGCTGGATCCAGGGTACGGATTCACCCCTCCACTTT.

CDR3 DNA: TGTGCCAGCAGCCCCGACATTATCACAGATACGCAGTATTTT. Protein product: CASSPDIITDTQYF. The chain is built from TRBV11-2 and TRBJ2-3; D not resolved. Trimming pared 5 bases from V and 2 bases from J, leaving 11 bases between. The CDR3 loop spans 14 amino acids. CDR1 and CDR2 from the germline V gene are SGHAT and FQNNGV.

Remarks on this clone: One end of the junction fails to match germline, which may point to a read error. The V call is TRBV13, the J call TRBJ2-7, with 9 bases matching TRBD1. The CDR3 covers 14 residues. Germline loops: CDR1 PRHDT, CDR2 FYEKMQ (reference sequence). Here the CDR3 reads CASNLQGAIYEQYF. The CDR3 region has the DNA TGTGCCAGCAACTTACAGGGGGCAATCTACGAGCAGTACTTC.

The rearrangement joins TRBV6-2 or TRBV6-3 to TRBJ2-6, with TRBD1 matching 8 bases. The CDR3 spans 16 residues. The V segment lost 4 bases and the J segment 4 bases; nucleotides outside the gene matches: 6. Germline CDR1 and CDR2: MNHEY and SVGEGT. DNA of the CDR3: TGTGCCAGCAGTTTGGGCAGGGGGCCGGGGGCCAACGTCCTGACTTTC. Translated, it gives CASSLGRGPGANVLTF.

The CDR3 loop reads CASSQASGVGVKELFF. In DNA, the CDR3 is TGTGCCAGCAGCCAAGCCTCAGGGGTCGGGGTGAAGGAGCTGTTTTTT. This sequence joins TRBV4-2 and TRBJ1-4, with D possibly being TRBD1 (6 bases). The J call may be mistaken, given a closer DNA end match to TRBJ2-2. This CDR3 comprises 16 residues. Per the germline V gene, CDR1 is LGHNA and CDR2 is YNFKEQ.

Remarks on this clone: Other DNA sequences in the same sample also yield this CDR3. The J gene is TRBJ1-1, the V gene TRBV10-3; D remains unclear. The V and J ends lost 6 bases and 0 bases respectively, with 8 bases between them. Germline values: CDR1 ENHRY, CDR2 SYGVKD. The CDR3 has 13 residues. This CDR3 is CAIRRDMNTEAFF. CDR3 DNA: TGTGCCATCAGGCGGGATATGAACACTGAAGCTTTCTTT.

The chain recombines TRBV10-1 with TRBJ1-2, with D possibly matching TRBD1 (5 bases). Germline CDR1 WNHNN, CDR2 SYGVQD (reference sequence). This CDR3 region has 14 residues. V was shortened by 3 bases and J by 6 bases, with 14 bases between the two germline ends. Here the CDR3 reads CASSEEAGYDGYTF. DNA for the CDR3: TGCGCCAGCAGTGAAGAGGCAGGGTATGATGGCTACACCTTC.